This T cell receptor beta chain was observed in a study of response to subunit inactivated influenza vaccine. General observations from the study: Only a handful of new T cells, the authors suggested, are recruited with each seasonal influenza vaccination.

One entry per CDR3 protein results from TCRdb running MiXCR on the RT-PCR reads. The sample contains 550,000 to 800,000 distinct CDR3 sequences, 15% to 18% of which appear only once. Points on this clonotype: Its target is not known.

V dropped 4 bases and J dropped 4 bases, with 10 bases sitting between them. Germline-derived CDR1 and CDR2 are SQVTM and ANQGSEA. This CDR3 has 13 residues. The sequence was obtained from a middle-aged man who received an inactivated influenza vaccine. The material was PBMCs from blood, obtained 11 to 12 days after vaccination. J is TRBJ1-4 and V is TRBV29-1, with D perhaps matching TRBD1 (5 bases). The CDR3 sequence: CSVAWGVNEKLFF. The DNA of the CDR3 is TGCAGCGTTGCTTGGGGGGTTAATGAAAAACTGTTTTTT.